These 17 T cell receptor beta chains were sequenced from one sample in a study of spatial heterogeneity in lung cancer. Time point specified: sample taken at primary tumor resection. Each CDR3 protein gets one entry after TCRdb re-called the 5' RACE reads with MiXCR. The table lists more than 60,000 distinct CDR3 sequences, roughly 6.4% of them singletons, with roughly 14% in the top ten. This specimen consisted of PBMCs, obtained at surgery. The receptors derive from a female donor with early-stage non-small cell lung cancer.

This clonotype occurred many times. V is TRBV4-1 and J is TRBJ2-3; D is tentatively TRBD1 or TRBD2 (6 bases each). V was cut by 3 bases and J by 0 bases, with 19 bases left in between. CDR3 length: 18 amino acids. Germline V CDR1 and CDR2: MGHRA, YSYEKL. CDR3 loop: CASSHEDLGGPSTDTQYF. For the CDR3, the DNA is TGCGCCAGCAGCCATGAGGATCTAGGGGGGCCTAGCACAGATACGCAGTATTTT.

Only a few counts were recorded for this clonotype. This chain uses TRBV4-1 with TRBJ2-7; D might be TRBD1 (7 bases). CDR1 is MGHRA and CDR2 is YSYEKL in the germline V gene. Trimming stripped 4 bases from V and 1 base from J, with 14 bases between. The CDR3 covers 15 residues. CDR3 amino acids: CASSRGTAVSYEQYF. The CDR3 DNA reads as TGCGCCAGCAGCCGCGGGACAGCTGTATCCTACGAGCAGTACTTC.

This clonotype was detected ten times or more. The chain recombines TRBV19 with TRBJ2-3; weak D call: TRBD2 (5 bases). The CDR3 spans 15 residues. V shed 6 bases and J shed 4 bases, with 17 bases lying between them. Germline V gene data show CDR1 as LNHDA and CDR2 as SQIVND (reference sequence). The CDR3 is CASRPPAGSADTQYF. CDR3 DNA: TGTGCCAGTAGACCCCCGGCAGGTAGCGCAGATACGCAGTATTTT.

This clonotype was seen ten or more times. The V and J genes are TRBV7-2 and TRBJ2-3; D may correspond to TRBD1 or TRBD2 (5 bases each). V was pared by 2 bases and J by 0 bases, with 9 bases between. The CDR3 covers 15 residues. CDR1 is SGHTA, CDR2 FQGNSA, per germline. The CDR3 nucleotides are TGTGCCAGCAGCTTACAGGGACCTAGCACAGATACGCAGTATTTT. This codes for CASSLQGPSTDTQYF.

In its sample, this clonotype was seen a few times. The rearrangement links TRBV20-1 to TRBJ1-5, with TRBD1 as a possible D gene (5 bases). Trimming removed 0 bases from V and 1 base from J, with 16 bases in between. Germline V gene sequence: CDR1 DFQATT, CDR2 SNEGSKA (reference sequence). The CDR3 is 17 residues long. In nucleotides, the CDR3 is TGCAGTGCTAGAGATCCCGCAGGGTCCGGAAGCAATCAGCCCCAGCATTTT. It encodes CSARDPAGSGSNQPQHF.

This clonotype has a handful of counts. This chain links TRBV20-1 with TRBJ2-3, with D possibly TRBD1 on 6 matching bases. V dropped 4 bases and J dropped 3 bases, with 17 bases sitting between them. The CDR3 runs 15 residues. Germline CDR1 reads DFQATT; CDR2 reads SNEGSKA (reference sequence). The CDR3: CSANPGARTTDTQYF. CDR3 sequence (DNA): TGCAGTGCTAACCCAGGGGCCAGGACGACAGATACGCAGTATTTT.

This clonotype was detected ten times or more. The chain carries TRBV12-5 and TRBJ1-2; D is undetermined. Trimming cost V 7 bases and J 5 bases, with 11 bases left between them. CDR3 length: 12 residues. CDR1 is LGHNT, CDR2 FRNRAP, per germline. The CDR3 region is CASAKGTYGYTF. CDR3 in DNA: TGTGCTAGTGCCAAGGGAACGTATGGCTACACCTTC.

The chain recombines TRBV3-1 with TRBJ2-3, with 10 bases matching TRBD1. Trimming at V came to 5 bases and at J to 2 bases, leaving 10 bases not matched to a gene. This CDR3 is built from 17 residues. Per germline, CDR1 LGHDT and CDR2 YNNKEL (reference sequence). In nucleotides, the CDR3 is TGTGCCAGCAGCGGGCTGGGACAGGGGACCCTCACAGATACGCAGTATTTT. Translation: CASSGLGQGTLTDTQYF.

Ten or more counts support this clonotype. The chain uses TRBV11-3 and TRBJ2-6, with TRBD1 matching 8 bases. This CDR3 has 15 amino acids. CDR1 is SGHNT, CDR2 YENEEA, per germline. V was pared by 5 bases and J by 4 bases, with 4 bases of the junction left unmatched. Written as DNA, the CDR3 is TGTGCCAGCAGCGACAGGGGACTCGGGGCCAACGTCCTGACTTTC. This translates into CASSDRGLGANVLTF.

Ten or more counts support this clonotype. The chain links TRBV2 to TRBJ1-6, with D possibly being TRBD1 (6 bases). Trimming pared 6 bases from V and 0 bases from J, leaving 9 bases between. The germline V gene encodes CDR1 SNHLY and CDR2 FYNNEI. This CDR3 has 15 residues. CDR3 nucleotides: TGTGCCAGCAGAGACAGGAGCTCCTATAATTCACCCCTCCACTTT. It specifies CASRDRSSYNSPLHF.

The chain is built from TRBV9 and TRBJ2-7, with D perhaps matching TRBD2 (5 bases). CDR1 is SGDLS and CDR2 is YYNGEE in the germline V gene. The CDR3 consists of 14 residues. V dropped 0 bases and J dropped 6 bases, with 13 bases sitting between them. The CDR3 spells CASSVGRGSSEQYF. CDR3 sequence (DNA): TGTGCCAGCAGCGTAGGAAGAGGGTCGAGCGAGCAGTACTTC.

This clonotype came up many times. The J gene is TRBJ2-7, the V gene TRBV4-1, with TRBD1 matching over 8 bases. The CDR3 has 14 residues. The germline CDR1 and CDR2 sequences are MGHRA and YSYEKL. With V trimmed by 1 base and J by 1 base, 0 bases remained unmatched. The CDR3: CASSQGQGSYEQYV. In nucleotides, the CDR3 is TGCGCCAGCAGCCAAGGACAGGGGTCCTACGAGCAGTACGTC.

Ten or more counts support this clonotype. CDR3: CASSQGYFSPYGYTF. Written as DNA, the CDR3 is TGTGCCAGCAGCCAAGGTTACTTCTCCCCCTATGGCTACACCTTC. J is TRBJ1-2 and V is TRBV3-1, with D uncertain. The germline gives CDR1 LGHDT, CDR2 YNNKEL (reference sequence). The CDR3 length is 15 residues. Between the trimmed V and J ends, which lost 1 base and 4 bases, there was a span of 13 bases.

At least ten counts were recorded for this clonotype. V gene TRBV2 combines with J gene TRBJ2-1; 7 nucleotides agree with TRBD2. This CDR3 has 12 amino acids. Trimming removed 6 bases from V and 4 bases from J; junction bases left unmatched: 0. Looked up from germline, CDR1 is SNHLY and CDR2 is FYNNEI. CDR3 sequence: CASSGGYNEQFF. CDR3 nucleotide sequence: TGTGCCAGCAGCGGGGGGTACAATGAGCAGTTCTTC. Full variable domain (outside the CDR3, taken from reference TRBV2 and TRBJ2-1): EPEVTQTPSHQVTQMGQEVILRCVPISNHLYFYWYRQILGQKVEFLVSFYNNEISEKSEIFDDQFSVERPDGSNFTLKIRSTKLEDSAMYFCASSGGYNEQFFGPGTRLTVL.

This clonotype was observed a handful of times. The CDR3 coding sequence is TGTGCCAGCAGTTTATTTGAGACAGGGGACTACAATGAGCAGTTCTTC. It yields the protein CASSLFETGDYNEQFF. The chain links TRBV12-3 or TRBV12-4 to TRBJ2-1; 8 bases agree with TRBD1. V shed 2 bases, J shed 3 bases, and the junction held 6 bases outside the gene matches. The CDR3 spans 16 residues.

This clonotype was observed at least ten times. The rearrangement links TRBV14 to TRBJ1-4; 8 nucleotides match TRBD1. The CDR3 is 15 residues long. Per the germline V gene, CDR1 is SGHDN and CDR2 is FVKESK. Trimming at V came to 0 bases and at J to 7 bases, leaving 4 bases not matched to a gene. CDR3 amino acids: CASSQDGTGLEKLFF. CDR3 DNA sequence: TGTGCCAGCAGCCAAGACGGGACAGGCCTTGAAAAACTGTTTTTT.

This clonotype was seen many times. In DNA form, the CDR3 reads TGTGCCAGCAGTTTGTACAGGACAGGGGGAGGTGAAGCTTTCTTT. Translated: CASSLYRTGGGEAFF. The V and J genes are TRBV28 and TRBJ1-1; 10 nucleotides align to TRBD1. CDR3 length equals 15 residues. V was pared by 3 bases and J by 7 bases, with 8 bases of the junction left unmatched. Germline CDR1 is MDHEN and CDR2 is SYDVKM.